One and the same sample provided the 27 T cell receptor beta chains below, sequenced in a study of blood T cell repertoires in COVID-19. Assay: immunoSEQ multiplex PCR; the TCRdb copy retains only in-frame clones and omits some. The data show about 42,000 clones, with around 91% seen just once and 9.2% held by the top ten. Sequencing was carried out using peripheral blood. The receptors derive from a man in his forties or fifties with active COVID-19.

This clone was detected once. CDR3 DNA: TGTGCCAGCAGCTTGATCCGGGGAACCTACAATGAGCAGTTCTTC. It translates to CASSLIRGTYNEQFF. The V gene is TRBV5-6, the J gene TRBJ2-1; D perhaps matches TRBD2 (5 bases). CDR1 and CDR2 (germline): SGHDT, YYEEEE. V lost 1 base and J 2 bases, leaving 10 bases between the germline ends. This CDR3 comprises 15 residues.

V is TRBV5-5 and J is TRBJ1-2; TRBD1 aligns across 7 bases. Germline-derived CDR1 and CDR2 are SGHKS and YYEKEE (reference sequence). The CDR3 runs 16 residues. The ends lost 0 bases at V and 0 bases at J; junction bases unmatched: 5. The DNA for the CDR3 is TGTGCCAGCAGCTTGGGGGGCACAGGGGCTAACTATGGCTACACCTTC. Its translation is CASSLGGTGANYGYTF.

The rearrangement links TRBV27 to TRBJ1-4; TRBD1 aligns across 10 bases. The CDR3 covers 13 residues. CDR1 is MNHEY and CDR2 is SMNVEV in the germline V gene (reference sequence). J lost 8 bases, V lost 5 bases, and 2 bases had no gene match. CDR3 in DNA: TGTGCCAGCAGTGGGACAGGGGAAGAAAAACTGTTTTTT. It is translated as CASSGTGEEKLFF.

The chain has TRBV5-5 and TRBJ2-6; tentative D call: TRBD2 (6 bases). CDR3 size: 18 residues. V gave up 0 bases and J gave up 0 bases, with 13 bases separating them. CDR1 is SGHKS and CDR2 is YYEKEE in the germline V gene (reference sequence). The CDR3 region is CASSLARRLVSGANVLTF. The CDR3 DNA reads as TGTGCCAGCAGCTTGGCCCGGAGACTAGTCTCTGGGGCCAACGTCCTGACTTTC.

V usage is TRBV5-1 and J usage is TRBJ2-3; 9 bases match TRBD2. The CDR3 totals 16 residues. The V gene's germline CDR1 is SGHRS and CDR2 YFSETQ. Unmatched junction bases numbered 5, after V lost 1 base and J lost 2 bases. CDR3 nucleotide sequence: TGCGCCAGCAGCTTGAGTCTAGCGGGACCCACAGATACGCAGTATTTT. It yields the protein CASSLSLAGPTDTQYF.

This chain uses TRBV15 with TRBJ1-1, with 10 bases identical to TRBD1. The CDR3 has 15 amino acids. Germline CDR1 reads LNHNV; CDR2 reads YYDKDF (reference sequence). Trimming removed 3 bases from V and 1 base from J; junction bases left unmatched: 2. The chain's CDR3 is CATSRWDRGNTEAFF. CDR3 bases: TGTGCCACCAGCAGGTGGGACAGGGGGAACACTGAAGCTTTCTTT.

The V call is TRBV12-3 or TRBV12-4, the J call TRBJ2-5, with D unresolved. V shed 4 bases and J shed 2 bases, with 2 bases lying between them. The CDR3 loop spans 11 amino acids. CDR3 sequence reads: CASSSQETQYF. The CDR3 DNA reads TGTGCCAGCAGTTCACAAGAGACCCAGTACTTC.

The chain links TRBV19 to TRBJ1-6; 7 bases fit TRBD1. J gave up 7 bases and V 7 bases, and 7 bases lay outside the gene matches. CDR3 size: 14 residues. CDR1 is LNHDA and CDR2 is SQIVND in the germline V gene (reference sequence). CDR3 sequence reads: CASNDRVGNSPLHF. The CDR3 DNA reads TGTGCCAGTAACGACAGGGTAGGAAATTCACCCCTCCACTTT.

The chain recombines TRBV7-3 with TRBJ1-2; 8 bases are shared with TRBD1. J gave up 1 base and V 6 bases, and 7 bases lay outside the gene matches. This CDR3 has 15 amino acids. Germline V gene data show CDR1 as SGHTA and CDR2 as FQGTGA. The CDR3 protein is CASRGRGRGNYGYTF. The CDR3 bases are TGTGCCAGCAGGGGCAGGGGGCGAGGTAACTATGGCTACACCTTC.

This chain connects TRBV3-1 (or the pseudogene TRBV3-2) to TRBJ2-1; 12 nucleotides align to TRBD2. The CDR3 is 17 amino acids. Germline V gives CDR1 LGHDT, CDR2 YNNKEL (reference sequence). V dropped 4 bases and J dropped 1; count of bases not matched to a gene: 5. The CDR3, as DNA: TGTGCCAGCAGCCCGAGGACTAGCGGGATTTCCTACAATGAGCAGTTCTTC. As protein: CASSPRTSGISYNEQFF.

This clone was seen only once. This chain uses TRBV6-6 with TRBJ2-7; tentative D call: TRBD1 (6 bases). CDR1 and CDR2 from the germline V gene are MNHNY and SVGAGI (reference sequence). V lost 6 bases to trimming and J lost 2 bases, with 14 bases between them. The CDR3 runs 14 residues. CDR3: CASSPRTATYEQYF. The CDR3 region has the DNA TGTGCCAGCAGCCCCCGGACAGCAACCTACGAGCAGTACTTC.

The genes are TRBV27 and TRBJ1-4, with a tentative D call TRBD1 (5 bases). Germline loops: CDR1 MNHEY, CDR2 SMNVEV (reference sequence). The CDR3 runs 14 residues. V shed 5 bases and J shed 7 bases, with 14 bases lying between them. CDR3 protein: CASSPRRDLEKLFF. DNA of the CDR3: TGTGCCAGCAGTCCCCGGAGGGACCTTGAAAAACTGTTTTTT.

This chain connects TRBV28 to TRBJ1-6; no clear D gene. With 5 bases removed from V and 6 bases from J, the gap between germline ends came to 17 bases. Germline V gene lookup returns CDR1 MDHEN and CDR2 SYDVKM. CDR3 size: 16 residues. This CDR3 reads CASSQEATVGNSPLHF. The CDR3 nucleotides read TGTGCCAGCAGTCAGGAAGCTACTGTTGGTAATTCACCCCTCCACTTT.

The chain recombines TRBV29-1 with TRBJ1-2; 10 bases are shared with TRBD1. Germline V gene lookup returns CDR1 SQVTM and CDR2 ANQGSEA. The CDR3 is 15 amino acids. The V segment lost 3 bases and the J segment 3 bases; nucleotides outside the gene matches: 7. The CDR3 here is CSVERTGGIYYGYTF. The CDR3, as DNA: TGCAGCGTTGAGAGGACAGGGGGGATATACTATGGCTACACCTTC.

This chain links TRBV6-4 with TRBJ1-3; D remains ambiguous. V was pared by 4 bases and J by 0 bases, with 13 bases between. CDR3 length: 16 amino acids. Germline CDR1 MRHNA, CDR2 SNTAGT. The CDR3 bases are TGTGCCAGCAGTGCCCATCTGAGGGACTCTGGAAACACCATATATTTT. Translation: CASSAHLRDSGNTIYF.

The chain combines TRBV24-1 with TRBJ2-7; 7 bases are a match to TRBD1. V trimming: 4 bases; J trimming: 0 bases; junction bases outside the gene matches: 8. CDR1 and CDR2 from the germline V gene are KGHDR and SFDVKD. This CDR3 has 16 amino acids. The CDR3, as DNA: TGTGCCACCAGTGAGCGATCTGGGACAGTCTCCTACGAGCAGTACTTC. This sequence encodes CATSERSGTVSYEQYF.

The chain couples TRBV28 to TRBJ1-1, with D maybe TRBD1 (5 bases). Germline loops: CDR1 MDHEN, CDR2 SYDVKM. V dropped 6 bases and J dropped 1 base, with 21 bases sitting between them. The CDR3 is 17 amino acids. The CDR3 nucleotides read TGTGCCAGCAGCCCAACTGGCGGGGCAGGCCAGAACACTGAAGCTTTCTTT. The encoded protein is CASSPTGGAGQNTEAFF.

This sequence joins TRBV7-8 and TRBJ2-1; TRBD1 matches 10 bases. CDR3 length equals 15 residues. V gave up 7 bases and J gave up 5 bases; unmatched junction bases: 8. Per the germline V gene, CDR1 is SGHVS and CDR2 is FQNEAQ. The CDR3 loop is CASTPTGGANNEQFF. The DNA for the CDR3 is TGTGCCAGCACACCGACAGGGGGCGCGAACAATGAGCAGTTCTTC.

The chain joins TRBV20-1 to TRBJ2-3; no clear D gene. CDR1 DFQATT and CDR2 SNEGSKA come from the germline V gene (reference sequence). The germline V and J ends were trimmed by 3 bases and 0 bases, with 7 bases remaining between them. The CDR3 contains 13 residues. The CDR3 here is CSASAVSTDTQYF. Written as DNA, the CDR3 is TGCAGTGCTAGTGCGGTGAGCACAGATACGCAGTATTTT.

CDR3 sequence reads: CASRLASGSEQYF. Here the CDR3 DNA reads TGCGCCAGCAGGCTGGCGTCAGGTTCCGAGCAGTACTTC. V is TRBV5-1 and J is TRBJ2-7; D not resolved. V was pared by 5 bases and J by 6 bases, with 15 bases between. CDR3 length: 13 residues. Germline V gene data show CDR1 as SGHRS and CDR2 as YFSETQ.

This clone has just a few counts. CDR3 residues: CASKRVREASYEQYF. CDR3 nucleotide sequence: TGCGCCAGCAAGAGGGTTCGGGAGGCCTCCTACGAGCAGTACTTC. The chain recombines TRBV5-1 with TRBJ2-7, with 7 bases fitting TRBD2. V lost 6 bases, J lost 0 bases, and 9 bases stayed unmatched. CDR1 and CDR2 (germline): SGHRS, YFSETQ. The CDR3 has 15 amino acids.

The CDR3 DNA reads TGTGCCAGCAGCCAAGGAGGAGCGGGAGGCCTCAATGAGCAGTTCTTC. It is translated as CASSQGGAGGLNEQFF. The chain is built from TRBV3-1 (or the pseudogene TRBV3-2) and TRBJ2-1; 9 bases are a match to TRBD2. CDR1 and CDR2 from the germline V gene are LGHDT and YNNKEL (reference sequence). V gave up 1 base and J gave up 6 bases; unmatched junction bases: 7. The CDR3 loop spans 16 amino acids.

This chain uses TRBV11-2 with TRBJ1-1; 7 nucleotides agree with TRBD1. Germline V gene data show CDR1 as SGHAT and CDR2 as FQNNGV. This CDR3 is 13 amino acids long. V shed 0 bases, J shed 11 bases, and the junction held 6 bases outside the gene matches. CDR3 in DNA: TGTGCCAGCAGCTTAGAAGGGGGCGATTATGCTTTCTTT. Translating it yields CASSLEGGDYAFF.

The chain employs TRBV12-3 or TRBV12-4 and TRBJ2-7; D may be TRBD2 (6 bases). V gave up 3 bases and J gave up 4 bases, with 7 bases separating them. This CDR3 has 12 amino acids. The CDR3 DNA reads TGTGCCAGCAGTTTCGGAGGGTACGAGCAGTACTTC. It yields the protein CASSFGGYEQYF.

This chain uses TRBV2 with TRBJ1-4, with D possibly matching TRBD1 (5 bases). This CDR3 spans 15 amino acids. The germline V gene has CDR1 SNHLY and CDR2 FYNNEI. Trimming removed 6 bases at V and 0 bases at J, with 11 bases between. The CDR3 nucleotides read TGTGCCAGCAGAGGGGATGGGGCAACTAATGAAAAACTGTTTTTT. Translation: CASRGDGATNEKLFF.

This clone was observed once. The chain joins TRBV21-1 to TRBJ1-2. TRBV21-1 is a pseudogene locus. The CDR3 loop spans 13 amino acids. The CDR3 DNA reads TGTGCCAGCTGCCAAAGGGGGGGCTATGGCTACACCTTC. Its translation is CASCQRGGYGYTF.

The V and J genes are TRBV9 and TRBJ2-5; the D gene is possibly TRBD2 (5 bases). Germline loops: CDR1 SGDLS, CDR2 YYNGEE. The V gene lost 4 bases and the J gene lost 4 bases, with 17 bases spanning the gap. This CDR3 region has 15 residues. CDR3 DNA: TGTGCCAGCAGCCCCACTGGGGAGCACGGAGAGACCCAGTACTTC. Translated, it gives CASSPTGEHGETQYF.